Listed here are 27 T cell receptor beta chains from one sample, sequenced in a study of T-cell reconstitution after alpha-beta-depleted transplantation in children. Unique molecular identifiers were used in preparing the TCRbeta library. TCRdb called the PCR reads again in MiXCR, with one record for every CDR3 protein. Among about 830,000 distinct CDR3 sequences, about 15% were seen once, and the ten largest hold around 5.3%. The material sequenced was PBMCs, mostly from graft donor cells, taken 360 days after TCRalphabeta/CD19-depleted stem cell transplant. The source of these receptors is a male patient younger than 18 who had a stem cell transplant for acute lymphoblastic leukemia, so the T cells may come from the graft donor.

CDR3 nucleotide sequence: TGTGCCAGCGCCTACGCAGGGAGCTACGAGCAGTACTTC. This gives the protein CASAYAGSYEQYF. The genes are TRBV28 and TRBJ2-7; tentatively, D is TRBD1 or TRBD2 (5 bases each). Trimming pared 8 bases from V and 3 bases from J, leaving 14 bases between. CDR3 length: 13 amino acids. Germline-derived CDR1 and CDR2 are MDHEN and SYDVKM. The full variable domain, rest sourced from reference TRBV28 and TRBJ2-7, is DVKVTQSSRYLVKRTGEKVFLECVQDMDHENMFWYRQDPGLGLRLIYFSYDVKMKEKGDIPEGYSVSREKKERFSLILESASTNQTSMYLCASAYAGSYEQYFGPGTRLTVT.

This clonotype was counted many times. The rearrangement links TRBV25-1 to TRBJ2-1, with TRBD2 as a possible D gene (6 bases). V lost 2 bases and J lost 10, with 18 bases in between. This CDR3 spans 15 amino acids. Germline loops: CDR1 MGHDK, CDR2 SYGVNS. The chain's CDR3 is CASSEPGLRLREQFF. The CDR3 DNA reads as TGTGCCAGCAGTGAACCGGGACTGCGGTTGAGGGAGCAGTTCTTC.

This clonotype has a handful of counts. The chain recombines TRBV20-1 with TRBJ2-1, with 15 nucleotides matching TRBD2. This CDR3 contains 16 residues. V lost 5 bases and J lost 8; bases outside the gene matches: 10. From germline, CDR1 is DFQATT and CDR2 SNEGSKA (reference sequence). The CDR3 here is CSALGLAGGPTDEQFF. In DNA form, the CDR3 reads TGCAGTGCTTTGGGACTAGCGGGAGGACCGACGGATGAGCAGTTCTTC.

There are many counts of this clonotype. The chain uses TRBV11-2 and TRBJ2-7; 8 bases are shared with TRBD2. With V trimmed by 7 bases and J by 7 bases, 9 bases remained unmatched. The germline V gene has CDR1 SGHAT and CDR2 FQNNGV. This CDR3 has 13 amino acids. Here the CDR3 DNA reads TGTGCCAGCAAATCTAGCGGGCAACTTGAGCAGTACTTC. Translating gives CASKSSGQLEQYF.

The chain employs TRBV29-1 and TRBJ2-2; 8 bases align to TRBD1. With 0 bases clipped from V and 6 bases from J, the junction kept 9 bases outside the gene matches. The germline CDR1 and CDR2 sequences are SQVTM and ANQGSEA. The CDR3 length is 16 residues. Written as DNA, the CDR3 is TGCAGCGTTGAAGATCACAGGACAGGGTCGCCCGGGGAGCTGTTTTTT. The encoded protein is CSVEDHRTGSPGELFF.

The chain uses TRBV28 and TRBJ2-1, with 12 nucleotides matching TRBD2. The CDR3 consists of 13 residues. Germline CDR1 and CDR2: MDHEN and SYDVKM. The trim removed 10 bases at V and 9 bases at J, leaving 7 bases unmatched. DNA for the CDR3: TGTGCCACCCCTAGCGGGAGGGCCGGTGAGCAGTTCTTC. Protein: CATPSGRAGEQFF.

This clonotype showed up just once. A read error may account for a junction end that differs from germline. V is TRBV29-1 and J is TRBJ2-3; D uncertain. The CDR3 totals 14 residues. The V gene's germline CDR1 is SQVTM and CDR2 ANQGSEA. The CDR3 here is CSVKTYGGVDSQYF. The CDR3 DNA follows: TGCAGCGTTAAAACCTATGGTGGGGTAGATTCGCAGTATTTT.

This clonotype was found a few times. The chain uses TRBV7-3 and TRBJ2-1, with unresolved D. Germline CDR1 and CDR2: SGHTA and FQGTGA. This CDR3 comprises 13 residues. V was cut by 1 base and J by 9 bases, with 10 bases left in between. In DNA form, the CDR3 reads TGTGCCAGCAGCTTAAGCGTAGACGGTGAGCAGTTCTTC. The encoded protein is CASSLSVDGEQFF.

This clonotype was observed at least ten times. J is TRBJ2-1 and V is TRBV5-1, with 10 bases identical to TRBD2. This CDR3 comprises 15 residues. J was trimmed by 7 bases and V by 3 bases; bases with no gene match: 7. CDR1 and CDR2 from the germline V gene are SGHRS and YFSETQ. The CDR3 DNA reads as TGCGCCAGCAGCTCCATACTAGCGGGATTTAATGAGCAGTTCTTC. It encodes CASSSILAGFNEQFF.

This clonotype was observed at least ten times. The chain couples TRBV12-3 or TRBV12-4 to TRBJ2-2; maybe TRBD2 (6 bases). The CDR3 extends over 14 amino acids. V was cut by 6 bases and J by 1 base, with 9 bases left in between. This CDR3 is CASSPSVNTGELFF. CDR3 DNA sequence: TGTGCCAGCAGCCCTAGCGTGAACACCGGGGAGCTGTTTTTT.

The CDR3 sequence is CASSWQPDEQFF. The CDR3 nucleotides are TGTGCCAGCAGTTGGCAACCCGATGAGCAGTTCTTC. The genes are TRBV12-3 or TRBV12-4 and TRBJ2-1, with unresolved D. This CDR3 contains 12 residues. With 4 bases removed from V and 8 bases from J, the gap between germline ends came to 9 bases.

The rearrangement links TRBV15 to TRBJ2-3, with D possibly TRBD2 on 7 matching bases. This CDR3 spans 15 amino acids. Germline-derived CDR1 and CDR2 are LNHNV and YYDKDF (reference sequence). Trimming took 1 base from V and 4 from J, leaving 12 bases between them. CDR3 in amino acids: CATSRVGGGADTQYF. Here the CDR3 DNA reads TGTGCCACCAGCAGAGTTGGGGGGGGCGCAGATACGCAGTATTTT.

This sequence joins TRBV21-1 and TRBJ2-7. TRBV21-1 is designated a pseudogene. The CDR3 is made up of 14 amino acids. The CDR3 loop is CASSRAALTYEQYF. Here the CDR3 DNA reads TGTGCCAGCAGCAGGGCAGCCTTAACCTACGAGCAGTACTTC.

This clonotype was picked up a small number of times. This chain joins TRBV9 and TRBJ2-2; 10 nucleotides match TRBD2. Looked up from germline, CDR1 is SGDLS and CDR2 is YYNGEE. The ends lost 4 bases at V and 0 bases at J; junction bases unmatched: 3. The CDR3 length is 16 residues. The CDR3 DNA is TGTGCCAGCAGCCACACTAGCGGGACGAACACCGGGGAGCTGTTTTTT. Amino acid sequence: CASSHTSGTNTGELFF. Full variable domain (remainder filled in from reference TRBV9 and TRBJ2-2): DSGVTQTPKHLITATGQRVTLRCSPRSGDLSVYWYQQSLDQGLQFLIQYYNGEERAKGNILERFSAQQFPDLHSELNLSSLELGDSALYFCASSHTSGTNTGELFFGEGSRLTVL.

This clonotype was counted many times. The chain is built from TRBV11-2 and TRBJ2-3; TRBD2 matches 12 bases. This CDR3 has 18 amino acids. J gave up 0 bases and V 3 bases, and 7 bases lay outside the gene matches. The germline V gene encodes CDR1 SGHAT and CDR2 FQNNGV. The CDR3 loop reads CASSFPSGRARSTDTQYF. For the CDR3, the DNA is TGTGCCAGCAGCTTCCCTAGCGGGAGGGCCCGGAGCACAGATACGCAGTATTTT.

There are a few counts of this clonotype. CDR3 bases: TGCGCCAGCGGTGCCGGGAGTCCTTACAATGAGCAGTTCTTC. Amino acid sequence: CASGAGSPYNEQFF. V is TRBV5-1 and J is TRBJ2-1, with a weak D call TRBD2 (6 bases). Germline lookup yields CDR1 SGHRS and CDR2 YFSETQ. The ends were cut back, 7 bases at V and 4 bases at J, with 15 bases in the middle. The CDR3 loop spans 14 amino acids.

This clonotype was counted many times. The chain combines TRBV29-1 with TRBJ1-3, with D perhaps matching TRBD1 (5 bases). In germline, CDR1 is SQVTM, CDR2 ANQGSEA. The CDR3 covers 14 residues. V gave up 6 bases and J gave up 2 bases, with 14 bases separating them. DNA of the CDR3: TGCAGCGTGAAGCCGGGGGGGACTGGAAACACCATATATTTT. It translates to CSVKPGGTGNTIYF.

There are many counts of this clonotype. The genes are TRBV5-1 and TRBJ2-2; TRBD1 is a possible D gene (5 bases). CDR3 length equals 14 residues. With 2 bases removed from V and 9 bases from J, the gap between germline ends came to 14 bases. The germline gives CDR1 SGHRS, CDR2 YFSETQ. Here the CDR3 DNA reads TGCGCCAGCAGCTTAGACAGTACGGATTGGGAGCTGTTTTTT. It is translated as CASSLDSTDWELFF.

This chain joins TRBV5-1 and TRBJ1-1, with D unresolved. The germline V and J ends were trimmed by 4 bases and 4 bases, with 14 bases remaining between them. The CDR3 spans 14 residues. The germline gives CDR1 SGHRS, CDR2 YFSETQ. This CDR3 reads CASSALSGITEAFF. Here the CDR3 DNA reads TGCGCCAGCAGCGCCCTGTCGGGGATCACTGAAGCTTTCTTT.

This sequence joins TRBV9 and TRBJ2-7; 7 bases match TRBD1. The trim removed 1 base at V and 2 bases at J, leaving 3 bases unmatched. Germline-derived CDR1 and CDR2 are SGDLS and YYNGEE. CDR3 length equals 14 residues. CDR3 bases: TGTGCCAGCAGCGTATCGACAGGGACCTACGAGCAGTACTTC. Protein: CASSVSTGTYEQYF.

This clonotype was recorded a few times. The chain employs TRBV3-1 and TRBJ2-5; 9 bases align to TRBD2. Germline-derived CDR1 and CDR2 are LGHDT and YNNKEL (reference sequence). There are 15 residues in the CDR3. The trim removed 5 bases at V and 3 bases at J, leaving 7 bases unmatched. The DNA for the CDR3 is TGTGCCAGCAGCAGGCTAGCGGGGCCTAAAGAGACCCAGTACTTC. Its translation: CASSRLAGPKETQYF.

This clonotype was observed a few times. The J gene is TRBJ2-1, the V gene TRBV20-1; D unclear. V lost 0 bases and J 9 bases, leaving 12 bases between the germline ends. This CDR3 comprises 13 residues. Germline V gene lookup returns CDR1 DFQATT and CDR2 SNEGSKA (reference sequence). The CDR3 region has the DNA TGCAGTGCTAGAGATTCCCCCCTACCTGAGCAGTTCTTC. Its protein product is CSARDSPLPEQFF.

This clonotype was observed a handful of times. Written as DNA, the CDR3 is TGTGCCAGCAGTTTACTGTACCAAGAGACCCAGTACTTC. Protein sequence: CASSLLYQETQYF. J is TRBJ2-5 and V is TRBV12-3 or TRBV12-4; no definite D call. This CDR3 has 13 residues. The ends were cut back, 2 bases at V and 0 bases at J, with 4 bases in the middle.

This chain links TRBV18 with TRBJ2-1; D not resolved. Trimming pared 0 bases from V and 0 bases from J, leaving 12 bases between. The CDR3 consists of 17 residues. Germline V CDR1 and CDR2: KGHSH, LQKENI. The CDR3 DNA reads as TGTGCCAGCTCACCACCGGTATCTCTTAGCTCCTACAATGAGCAGTTCTTC. Amino acids: CASSPPVSLSSYNEQFF.

A few counts support this clonotype. The V and J genes are TRBV5-5 and TRBJ2-4; tentatively, D is TRBD1 (5 bases). The CDR3 consists of 18 residues. Trimming removed 0 bases at V and 1 base at J, with 17 bases between. Germline CDR1 reads SGHKS; CDR2 reads YYEKEE (reference sequence). The CDR3 bases are TGTGCCAGCAGCTTGGGCAGGGTACGTGGGAAGGCCAAAAACATTCAGTACTTC. Its translation is CASSLGRVRGKAKNIQYF. Full variable domain (missing parts from reference TRBV5-5 and TRBJ2-4): DAGVTQSPTHLIKTRGQQVTLRCSPISGHKSVSWYQQVLGQGPQFIFQYYEKEERGRGNFPDRFSARQFPNYSSELNVNALLLGDSALYLCASSLGRVRGKAKNIQYFGAGTRLSVL.

The chain joins TRBV6-2 or TRBV6-3 to TRBJ2-7; D is uncertain. V gave up 6 bases and J gave up 1 base, with 13 bases separating them. The CDR3 is made up of 14 amino acids. Germline V gene sequence: CDR1 MNHEY, CDR2 SVGEGT. The CDR3 loop is CASSLWIVSYEQYF. The CDR3, as DNA: TGTGCCAGCAGCTTGTGGATCGTATCCTACGAGCAGTACTTC.

The chain joins TRBV6-1 to TRBJ2-1; maybe TRBD1 (5 bases). This CDR3 is 18 amino acids long. Germline V gene lookup returns CDR1 MNHNS and CDR2 SASEGT. V lost 3 bases to trimming and J lost 3 bases, with 21 bases between them. The CDR3 nucleotides are TGTGCCAGCAGTGAGTATCTACAGGACCGTCCCTACTACAATGAGCAGTTCTTC. Amino acids: CASSEYLQDRPYYNEQFF.